This TCR beta chain was profiled in a study of control samples from healthy donors and cancer patients. The ends lost 4 bases at V and 3 bases at J; junction bases unmatched: 4. The germline CDR1 and CDR2 sequences are SGDLS and YYNGEE. The CDR3 loop spans 14 amino acids. Sequencing was performed with immunoSEQ multiplex PCR; in TCRdb, only in-frame clones are kept and a portion is missing. Of some 150,000 clones listed, about 95% are singletons. The sequencing input was PBMCs. The rearrangement uses TRBV9 and TRBJ2-7; 10 positions match TRBD1. The sequence was collected from a man aged 55 to 70 with colorectal cancer. CDR3 bases: TGTGCCAGCAGCCCGGGACAGGGGTTCTACGAGCAGTACTTC. It encodes CASSPGQGFYEQYF.